The 2 T cell receptor beta chains below come from one sample, sequenced in a study of spatial heterogeneity in lung cancer. TCRdb recomputed calls from the 5' RACE reads with MiXCR, one row per CDR3 protein. Altogether 8,400 or so distinct CDR3 sequences are present, 3.5% to 5.5% being singletons, with the ten largest covering roughly 30%. Time point described: sample taken at primary tumor resection. Whole RNA came from tumor, nontumor lung or frozen PBMC and was sequenced without being sorted. The source material was PBMCs, sampled at surgery. These receptors were obtained from a male donor with early-stage non-small cell lung cancer.

This clonotype was seen many times. With the library built for alpha chains, this beta chain is off target and its frequency is not meaningful. The V call is TRBV9, the J call TRBJ2-1, with D unresolved. The CDR3 consists of 14 residues. Trimming took 4 bases from V and 3 from J, leaving 11 bases between them. Germline V gene sequence: CDR1 SGDLS, CDR2 YYNGEE. The CDR3 coding sequence is TGTGCCAGCAGCTTTCGATCCGGCTACAATGAGCAGTTCTTC. Translated, it gives CASSFRSGYNEQFF.

Only a few counts were recorded for this clonotype. Little can be read into the size of this beta chain, an off-target read in a library designed for alpha chains. The chain is built from TRBV6-2 or TRBV6-3 and TRBJ1-1; no definite D call. The V end lost 2 bases, the J end lost 8 bases, and 12 bases lay between the germline ends. The germline gives CDR1 MNHEY, CDR2 SVGEGT. The CDR3 covers 13 residues. The CDR3: CASSYGDLGEAFF. CDR3 DNA sequence: TGTGCCAGCAGTTACGGAGACCTCGGGGAAGCTTTCTTT.